The following is a TCR beta chain sequence with its context. CDR3 size: 15 residues. Germline-derived CDR1 and CDR2 are SEHNR and FQNEAQ (reference sequence). The ends lost 4 bases at V and 5 bases at J; junction bases unmatched: 8. These data originate in a study of T-cell memory formation after mild COVID-19. Study-level background: In these data, TCR clusters were largely donor specific.

Employing constant-segment primers, 5'RACE generated TCR alpha and TCR beta cDNA libraries bearing sample barcodes and UMIs. TCRdb called the 5' RACE reads again in MiXCR, with one record for every CDR3 protein. The sample has almost 250,000 distinct CDR3 sequences, over 15% seen once. The source is an adult woman who had mild COVID-19 (a few samples of this study predate the infection). Cell type and time point are not known. This chain links TRBV7-9 with TRBJ2-3, with 8 bases fitting TRBD1. The sample taken for sequencing was PBMCs or a T cell subset sorted from them (not recorded which). CDR3 loop: CASSSRDRRKDTQYF. CDR3 nucleotides: TGTGCCAGCAGCTCTCGGGACAGGAGAAAAGATACGCAGTATTTT. Looking up the rest from reference TRBV7-9 and TRBJ2-3 gives the full variable domain: DTGVSQNPRHKITKRGQNVTFRCDPISEHNRLYWYRQTLGQGPEFLTYFQNEAQLEKSRLLSDRFSAERPKGSFSTLEIQRTEQGDSAMYLCASSSRDRRKDTQYFGPGTRLTVL.